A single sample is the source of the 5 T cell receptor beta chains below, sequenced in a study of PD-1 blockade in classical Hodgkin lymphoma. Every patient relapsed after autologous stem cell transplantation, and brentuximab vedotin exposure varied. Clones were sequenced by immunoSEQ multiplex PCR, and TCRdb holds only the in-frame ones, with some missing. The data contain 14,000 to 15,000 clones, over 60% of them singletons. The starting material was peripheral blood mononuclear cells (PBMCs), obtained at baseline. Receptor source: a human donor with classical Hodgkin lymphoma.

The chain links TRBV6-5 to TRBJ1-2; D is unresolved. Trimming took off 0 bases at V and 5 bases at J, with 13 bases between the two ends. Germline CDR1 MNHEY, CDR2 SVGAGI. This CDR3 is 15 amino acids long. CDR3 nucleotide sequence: TGTGCCAGCAGTTACTCGGGAGGCTCCCGATATGGCTACACCTTC. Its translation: CASSYSGGSRYGYTF.

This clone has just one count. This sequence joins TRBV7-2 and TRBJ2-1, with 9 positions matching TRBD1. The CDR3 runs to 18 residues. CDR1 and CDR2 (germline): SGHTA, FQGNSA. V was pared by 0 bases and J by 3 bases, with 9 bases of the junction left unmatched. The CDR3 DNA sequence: TGTGCCAGCAGCTTAGCCCCAATCTGGGACAGGGTCTACAATGAGCAGTTCTTC. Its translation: CASSLAPIWDRVYNEQFF. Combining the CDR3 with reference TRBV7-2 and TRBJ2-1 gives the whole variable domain GAGVSQSPSNKVTEKGKDVELRCDPISGHTALYWYRQSLGQGLEFLIYFQGNSAPDKSGLPSDRFSAERTGGSVSTLTIQRTQQEDSAVYLCASSLAPIWDRVYNEQFFGPGTRLTVL.

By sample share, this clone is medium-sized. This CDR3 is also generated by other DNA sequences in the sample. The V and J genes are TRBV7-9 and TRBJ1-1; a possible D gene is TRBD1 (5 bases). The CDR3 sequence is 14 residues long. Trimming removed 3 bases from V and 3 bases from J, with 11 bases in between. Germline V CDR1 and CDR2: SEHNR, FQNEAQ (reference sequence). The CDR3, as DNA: TGTGCCAGCAGCTTTGAGGGGCGCGACACTGAAGCTTTCTTT. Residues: CASSFEGRDTEAFF.

The CDR3 loop is CASSYPGETQYF. For the CDR3, the DNA is TGTGCCAGCAGTTACCCTGGGGAGACCCAGTACTTC. The V gene is TRBV27, the J gene TRBJ2-5; D gene uncertain. This CDR3 has 12 residues. Germline CDR1 MNHEY, CDR2 SMNVEV (reference sequence). Trimming removed 4 bases at V and 5 bases at J, with 8 bases between.

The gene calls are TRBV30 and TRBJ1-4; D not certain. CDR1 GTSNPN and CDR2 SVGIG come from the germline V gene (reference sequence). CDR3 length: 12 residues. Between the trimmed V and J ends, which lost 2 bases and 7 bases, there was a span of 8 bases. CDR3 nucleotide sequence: TGTGCCTGGAGTCCAGATACTGAAAAACTGTTTTTT. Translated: CAWSPDTEKLFF.